These 4 T cell receptor beta chains were all obtained from the same sample, sequenced in a study of blood T cells in healthy people across ages. A second PCR of roughly 6 to 12 cycles used a sample-barcoded 5' primer and a J-beta primer mix. Using its own MiXCR run on the 5' RACE reads, TCRdb lists one record per CDR3 protein. The data contain about 1.1 million distinct CDR3 sequences, around two fifths of them seen just once; the ten biggest clones take up 13%. Sequenced input: blood. The receptors come from a man younger than 35 in good health.

This sequence joins TRBV5-1 and TRBJ2-2; possibly TRBD1 for D (5 bases). CDR3 length: 16 amino acids. The V end was cut by 1 base, the J end by 2 bases, with 12 bases between. Germline CDR1 reads SGHRS; CDR2 reads YFSETQ. CDR3 region: CASSLKGASNTGELFF. The CDR3 nucleotides are TGCGCCAGCAGCTTGAAAGGGGCCTCTAACACCGGGGAGCTGTTTTTT.

The chain carries TRBV20-1 and TRBJ2-1; tentative D call: TRBD2 (6 bases). The CDR3 runs to 14 residues. CDR1 is DFQATT, CDR2 SNEGSKA, per germline (reference sequence). Trimming took 0 bases from V and 9 from J, leaving 15 bases between them. This CDR3 reads CSARDTTGVIEQFF. CDR3 nucleotide sequence: TGCAGTGCTAGAGACACAACGGGGGTCATTGAGCAGTTCTTC.

A few counts support this clonotype. The V and J genes are TRBV5-1 and TRBJ2-3; D is ambiguous. V lost 0 bases to trimming and J lost 6 bases, with 11 bases between them. CDR3 length: 14 residues. Per the germline V gene, CDR1 is SGHRS and CDR2 is YFSETQ. The DNA for the CDR3 is TGCGCCAGCAGCTTGGGGCAGTACGCTGATACGCAGTATTTT. This sequence encodes CASSLGQYADTQYF. The variable domain in full, completed from reference TRBV5-1 and TRBJ2-3, reads KAGVTQTPRYLIKTRGQQVTLSCSPISGHRSVSWYQQTPGQGLQFLFEYFSETQRNKGNFPGRFSGRQFSNSRSEMNVSTLELGDSALYLCASSLGQYADTQYFGPGTRLTVL.

The chain couples TRBV4-1 to TRBJ1-1; 8 bases are shared with TRBD1. This CDR3 is built from 14 residues. Trimming removed 4 bases from V and 8 bases from J; junction bases left unmatched: 9. Germline V gene data show CDR1 as MGHRA and CDR2 as YSYEKL. The CDR3 sequence is CASSLSRGLLEAFF. The DNA for the CDR3 is TGCGCCAGCAGCCTATCCAGGGGGCTCTTAGAAGCTTTCTTT.